Listed here are 19 T cell receptor beta chains from one sample, sequenced in a study of T cell changes during pregnancy in multiple sclerosis. Data came from immunoSEQ multiplex PCR; TCRdb stores just in-frame clones and leaves some out. The sample shows 25,000 to 30,000 clones, around 85% of them seen only once. The sequencing here drew on CD8+ T cells from peripheral blood mononuclear cells, taken after pregnancy. The receptors stem from a female donor with multiple sclerosis, enrolled in a pregnancy study.

This chain joins TRBV10-2 and TRBJ2-7; D is uncertain. Germline CDR1 is WSHSY and CDR2 is SAAADI. This CDR3 contains 16 residues. V lost 5 bases and J 4 bases, leaving 21 bases between the germline ends. The CDR3 spells CASSNPIDSASYEQYF. The CDR3 DNA is TGCGCCAGCAGTAACCCTATAGACTCCGCCTCGTACGAGCAGTACTTC.

As DNA, the CDR3 is TGCGCCAGCAGCCAATCCGGGGGAGAGACCCAGTACTTC. This translates into CASSQSGGETQYF. The gene calls are TRBV4-1 and TRBJ2-5; possible D gene TRBD2, 6 bases. CDR1 is MGHRA and CDR2 is YSYEKL in the germline V gene. V lost 2 bases and J 4 bases, leaving 8 bases between the germline ends. The CDR3 sequence is 13 residues long.

J is TRBJ1-1 and V is TRBV20-1; D gene uncertain. This CDR3 is 11 amino acids long. The germline V gene encodes CDR1 DFQATT and CDR2 SNEGSKA (reference sequence). Trimming took 7 bases from V and 4 from J, leaving 10 bases between them. The CDR3 nucleotides are TGCAGTGTCGAGGATCCCACTGAAGCTTTCTTT. Translating it yields CSVEDPTEAFF.

The V call is TRBV19, the J call TRBJ1-1; no definite D call. The CDR3 is 11 residues long. The germline V and J ends were trimmed by 10 bases and 5 bases, with 11 bases remaining between them. Germline lookup yields CDR1 LNHDA and CDR2 SQIVND (reference sequence). The CDR3, as DNA: TGTGCCATAAGACGCGGGACTGAAGCTTTCTTT. Its translation: CAIRRGTEAFF. The full variable domain, completed using reference TRBV19 and TRBJ1-1, is DGGITQSPKYLFRKEGQNVTLSCEQNLNHDAMYWYRQDPGQGLRLIYYSQIVNDFQKGDIAEGYSVSREKKESFPLTVTSAQKNPTAFYLCAIRRGTEAFFGQGTRLTVV.

J is TRBJ1-5 and V is TRBV7-9, with 8 bases lining up with TRBD1. This CDR3 is 15 amino acids long. V lost 0 bases and J lost 6; bases outside the gene matches: 4. The germline gives CDR1 SEHNR, CDR2 FQNEAQ (reference sequence). The CDR3 DNA follows: TGTGCCAGCAGCTTAGCGACAGGGGAAGCTCAGCCCCAGCATTTT. Protein: CASSLATGEAQPQHF.

This chain links TRBV4-1 with TRBJ2-7; maybe TRBD2 (6 bases). V shed 1 base and J shed 0 bases, with 7 bases lying between them. The germline gives CDR1 MGHRA, CDR2 YSYEKL. This CDR3 has 14 residues. CDR3 DNA sequence: TGCGCCAGCAGCCAAGTCGGGGGCTCCTACGAGCAGTACTTC. Translated, it gives CASSQVGGSYEQYF.

The V call is TRBV19, the J call TRBJ1-5; D remains unclear. CDR1 LNHDA and CDR2 SQIVND come from the germline V gene (reference sequence). The CDR3 sequence is 13 residues long. V lost 3 bases, J lost 6 bases, and 9 bases lay in between. The CDR3 reads CASSIGVGQPQHF. The CDR3 DNA is TGTGCCAGTAGTATCGGGGTGGGTCAGCCCCAGCATTTT.

This clone was counted between two and nine times. The rearrangement links TRBV28 to TRBJ2-6, with 7 bases aligning to TRBD1. J lost 0 bases, V lost 7 bases, and 3 bases had no gene match. Germline loops: CDR1 MDHEN, CDR2 SYDVKM. The CDR3 covers 15 residues. Written as DNA, the CDR3 is TGTGCCAGCACCCAGGGGGACTCTGGGGCCAACGTCCTGACTTTC. Encoded protein: CASTQGDSGANVLTF.

The V call is TRBV28, the J call TRBJ1-1; no reliable D call. V lost 2 bases to trimming and J lost 1 base, with 5 bases between them. Germline assignment: CDR1 MDHEN and CDR2 SYDVKM. The CDR3 runs 13 residues. Here the CDR3 reads CASSLVANTEAFF. The DNA of the CDR3 is TGTGCCAGCAGTTTAGTGGCGAACACTGAAGCTTTCTTT.

This clone has a count of ten or more. The chain couples TRBV5-1 to TRBJ1-2; 8 nucleotides match TRBD1. Trimming removed 2 bases from V and 4 bases from J; junction bases left unmatched: 4. Germline V gene lookup returns CDR1 SGHRS and CDR2 YFSETQ. The CDR3 has 14 residues. CDR3 sequence: CASSFTGGGYGYTF. The CDR3, as DNA: TGCGCCAGCAGCTTCACAGGGGGGGGCTATGGCTACACCTTC.

The chain employs TRBV11-2 and TRBJ2-4, with 7 bases aligning to TRBD2. CDR1 and CDR2 from the germline V gene are SGHAT and FQNNGV. With 1 base clipped from V and 7 bases from J, the junction kept 4 bases outside the gene matches. This CDR3 region has 14 residues. The CDR3 spells CASSLVGLGNIQYF. The CDR3 DNA follows: TGTGCCAGCAGCTTAGTAGGACTAGGGAACATTCAGTACTTC.

The rearrangement joins TRBV5-4 to TRBJ2-5; D is possibly TRBD2 (6 bases). This CDR3 is built from 14 residues. In germline, CDR1 is SGHNT, CDR2 YYREEE (reference sequence). Trimming shortened V by 5 bases and J by 5 bases, and 16 bases separated the two germline ends. As DNA, the CDR3 is TGTGCCAGCAGATATAAAGGCGGGGCGGAGACCCAGTACTTC. Its translation is CASRYKGGAETQYF. The full variable domain, with the rest looked up from reference TRBV5-4 and TRBJ2-5, is ETGVTQSPTHLIKTRGQQVTLRCSSQSGHNTVSWYQQALGQGPQFIFQYYREEENGRGNFPPRFSGLQFPNYSSELNVNALELDDSALYLCASRYKGGAETQYFGPGTRLLVL.

The gene calls are TRBV25-1 and TRBJ1-2; D uncertain. Germline-derived CDR1 and CDR2 are MGHDK and SYGVNS. The ends were cut back, 10 bases at V and 4 bases at J, with 13 bases in the middle. The CDR3 has 12 residues. CDR3 protein: CATREGFYGYTF. The CDR3, as DNA: TGTGCCACCAGAGAGGGTTTCTATGGCTACACCTTC.

This rearrangement joins TRBV19 to TRBJ1-5; no firm D call. Trimming removed 8 bases at V and 4 bases at J, with 12 bases between. The CDR3 consists of 13 residues. Germline CDR1 LNHDA, CDR2 SQIVND (reference sequence). As DNA, the CDR3 is TGTGCCAGTCGGGGAGACACGAATCAGCCCCAGCATTTT. Encoded protein: CASRGDTNQPQHF.

This chain links TRBV7-2 with TRBJ2-3, with 9 bases that match TRBD1. Germline V gene sequence: CDR1 SGHTA, CDR2 FQGNSA. V shed 1 base and J 6 bases; nucleotides not matched to a gene: 11. The CDR3 covers 17 residues. The CDR3 DNA reads as TGTGCCAGCAGCTTAGACCAACAGGGGGCAGAGTTCGATACGCAGTATTTT. It codes for CASSLDQQGAEFDTQYF.

The gene calls are TRBV4-1 and TRBJ1-6, with 8 bases fitting TRBD1. The CDR3 runs 18 residues. V lost 0 bases and J lost 8; bases outside the gene matches: 12. Germline loops: CDR1 MGHRA, CDR2 YSYEKL. The CDR3 protein is CASSQDRGTGPSDSPLHF. DNA for the CDR3: TGCGCCAGCAGCCAAGATCGAGGGACAGGCCCGAGCGATTCACCCCTCCACTTT.

The rearrangement links TRBV4-1 to TRBJ2-7; no clear D. Per the germline V gene, CDR1 is MGHRA and CDR2 is YSYEKL. The CDR3 runs to 13 residues. With 4 bases removed from V and 5 bases from J, the gap between germline ends came to 12 bases. CDR3 sequence reads: CASSLSGSNEQYF. CDR3 nucleotides: TGCGCCAGCAGCCTCTCCGGGTCCAACGAGCAGTACTTC.

The chain links TRBV9 to TRBJ1-4; 8 bases match TRBD1. The CDR3 is made up of 15 amino acids. CDR1 SGDLS and CDR2 YYNGEE come from the germline V gene. V lost 4 bases and J lost 0; bases outside the gene matches: 2. The CDR3 DNA reads TGTGCCAGCAGCACGGGACAGGCAACTAATGAAAAACTGTTTTTT. The encoded protein is CASSTGQATNEKLFF.

The V gene is TRBV4-3, the J gene TRBJ2-7; the D gene is possibly TRBD1 (6 bases). V lost 0 bases, J lost 4 bases, and 13 bases lay in between. The CDR3 loop spans 15 amino acids. Germline-derived CDR1 and CDR2 are LGHNA and YSLEER. CDR3 loop: CASSQEGGLSYEQYF. The CDR3 bases are TGCGCCAGCAGCCAAGAAGGGGGTCTTTCGTACGAGCAGTACTTC.